Sequencing of this T cell receptor (beta chain) was carried out in a study of control samples from healthy donors and cancer patients. Only in-frame clones appear in the TCRdb table, and some are missing; sequencing was by immunoSEQ multiplex PCR. The data show 90,000 to 150,000 clones, around 87% seen once. The V and J ends lost 2 bases and 2 bases respectively, with 6 bases between them. This CDR3 has 13 amino acids. Germline CDR1 reads WSHSY; CDR2 reads SAAADI. The sequence came from a young man in good health. V is TRBV10-2 and J is TRBJ1-2; the D is unclear. The sample taken for sequencing was blood. CDR3 DNA sequence: TGCGCCAGCAGTGAGACAGTGAACTATGGCTACACCTTC. Residues: CASSETVNYGYTF.